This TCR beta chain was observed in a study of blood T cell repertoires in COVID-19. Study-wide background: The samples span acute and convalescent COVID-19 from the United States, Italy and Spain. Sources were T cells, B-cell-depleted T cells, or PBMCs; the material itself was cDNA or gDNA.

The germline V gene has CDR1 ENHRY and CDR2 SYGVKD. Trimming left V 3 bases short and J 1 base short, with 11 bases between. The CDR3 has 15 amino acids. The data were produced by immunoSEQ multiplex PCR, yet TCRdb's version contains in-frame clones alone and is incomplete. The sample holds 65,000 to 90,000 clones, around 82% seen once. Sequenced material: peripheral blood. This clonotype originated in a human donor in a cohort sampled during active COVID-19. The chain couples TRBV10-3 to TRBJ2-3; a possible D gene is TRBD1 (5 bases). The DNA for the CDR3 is TGTGCCATCAGTGATTATGGGGCCCGCACAGATACGCAGTATTTT. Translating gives CAISDYGARTDTQYF.